One and the same sample provided the 24 T cell receptor beta chains below, sequenced in a study of cytomegalovirus exposure and HLA in healthy donors. The PCR contained 60 Vbeta and 13 Jbeta primers. The method was immunoSEQ multiplex PCR; TCRdb's version includes in-frame clones alone and lacks a portion of them. The sample contains under 200,000 clones, approximately 80% of which appear only once. The sequenced material came from PBMCs. The receptor source for this set is a man over 45 in good health and CMV-seropositive.

The J gene is TRBJ2-1, the V gene TRBV18; TRBD1 agrees at 8 bases. The CDR3 spans 17 residues. Germline CDR1 reads KGHSH; CDR2 reads LQKENI. Trimming at V came to 0 bases and at J to 2 bases, leaving 6 bases not matched to a gene. DNA of the CDR3: TGTGCCAGCTCACCACCCGGGACAGGCGGGACCTACAATGAGCAGTTCTTC. This gives the protein CASSPPGTGGTYNEQFF. Together with reference TRBV18 and TRBJ2-1, the CDR3 gives the full variable domain: NAGVMQNPRHLVRRRGQEARLRCSPMKGHSHVYWYRQLPEEGLKFMVYLQKENIIDESGMPKERFSAEFPKEGPSILRIQQVVRGDSAAYFCASSPPGTGGTYNEQFFGPGTRLTVL.

V usage is TRBV5-1 and J usage is TRBJ1-3; unclear D gene. The V gene lost 4 bases and the J gene lost 11 bases, with 16 bases spanning the gap. Germline values: CDR1 SGHRS, CDR2 YFSETQ. CDR3 length: 13 residues. CDR3 sequence reads: CASSPDLGSSIYF. The CDR3 DNA sequence: TGCGCCAGCAGCCCGGACTTAGGATCCTCCATATATTTT.

The chain couples TRBV10-3 to TRBJ2-7, with 10 bases lining up with TRBD1. J lost 3 bases, V lost 6 bases, and 2 bases had no gene match. Germline-derived CDR1 and CDR2 are ENHRY and SYGVKD. CDR3 length: 13 amino acids. The CDR3 sequence is CAISRDRGYEQYF. CDR3 sequence (DNA): TGTGCCATCAGCCGGGACAGGGGCTACGAGCAGTACTTC.

The sample holds a few counts of this clone. The chain links TRBV14 to TRBJ2-2; D is perhaps TRBD2 (6 bases). The CDR3 is 17 amino acids. CDR1 and CDR2 from the germline V gene are SGHDN and FVKESK. Trimming cost V 4 bases and J 7 bases, with 22 bases left between them. The DNA for the CDR3 is TGTGCCAGCAGCCTCGCTGGGACTCCGGGGCGTCGCGGGGAGCTGTTTTTT. It translates to CASSLAGTPGRRGELFF. The variable domain in full, completed from reference TRBV14 and TRBJ2-2, reads EAGVTQFPSHSVIEKGQTVTLRCDPISGHDNLYWYRRVMGKEIKFLLHFVKESKQDESGMPNNRFLAERTGGTYSTLKVQPAELEDSGVYFCASSLAGTPGRRGELFFGEGSRLTVL.

This clone came up once. This chain connects TRBV2 to TRBJ2-7, with D perhaps matching TRBD1 (6 bases). The CDR3 totals 16 residues. CDR1 and CDR2 from the germline V gene are SNHLY and FYNNEI. V was trimmed by 0 bases and J by 2 bases, leaving 14 bases between them. Here the CDR3 DNA reads TGTGCCAGCAGTGAAGCCCAGGACAGTGATACCTACGAGCAGTACTTC. This gives the protein CASSEAQDSDTYEQYF.

J is TRBJ2-2 and V is TRBV6-1; TRBD2 is a possible D gene (6 bases). V was trimmed by 4 bases and J by 2 bases, leaving 11 bases between them. The germline V gene encodes CDR1 MNHNS and CDR2 SASEGT. This CDR3 contains 15 residues. The CDR3 DNA reads as TGTGCCAGCAGTGGGCGGGACTTAAACACCGGGGAGCTGTTTTTT. Protein product: CASSGRDLNTGELFF.

The chain is built from TRBV6-5 and TRBJ2-7; D is perhaps TRBD1 (6 bases). The CDR3 is 15 residues long. V shed 2 bases and J shed 3 bases, with 14 bases lying between them. Looked up from germline, CDR1 is MNHEY and CDR2 is SVGAGI. The CDR3 nucleotides read TGTGCCAGCAGTTACAGGGCAGGGACACTCTACGAGCAGTACTTC. Translation: CASSYRAGTLYEQYF.

The chain links TRBV6-5 to TRBJ2-7; D call uncertain. This CDR3 contains 13 residues. Trimming stripped 2 bases from V and 1 base from J, with 6 bases between. CDR1 and CDR2 from the germline V gene are MNHEY and SVGAGI. CDR3 nucleotide sequence: TGTGCCAGCAGTTACGTACAGTCCTACGAGCAGTACTTC. This gives the protein CASSYVQSYEQYF.

V gene TRBV29-1 combines with J gene TRBJ2-7; a possible D gene is TRBD1 (5 bases). The V end was cut by 7 bases, the J end by 7 bases, with 17 bases between. This CDR3 is built from 12 residues. Germline CDR1 SQVTM, CDR2 ANQGSEA. In nucleotides, the CDR3 is TGCAGCGCTCGAGACAGTCCTTTGGAGCAGTACTTC. Protein: CSARDSPLEQYF.

This sequence joins TRBV10-2 and TRBJ2-7, with TRBD1 as a possible D gene (6 bases). V lost 7 bases and J lost 3, with 19 bases in between. Germline lookup yields CDR1 WSHSY and CDR2 SAAADI. This CDR3 contains 15 residues. The chain's CDR3 is CASTAPNRVIYEQYF. CDR3 coding DNA: TGCGCCAGCACCGCCCCAAACAGGGTGATCTACGAGCAGTACTTC.

CDR3 bases: TGTGCCAGTAGTATACTGTCGGGACTCAACCCTGGGGCCAACGTCCTGACTTTC. Its translation is CASSILSGLNPGANVLTF. This chain links TRBV19 with TRBJ2-6, with a possible D match to TRBD2 (6 bases). V dropped 2 bases and J dropped 2 bases, with 16 bases sitting between them. In germline, CDR1 is LNHDA, CDR2 SQIVND (reference sequence). The CDR3 consists of 18 residues.

CDR3 region: CASRTAGGAGEKLFF. CDR3 DNA: TGTGCCAGCAGAACAGCAGGGGGCGCGGGTGAAAAACTGTTTTTT. The chain couples TRBV6-5 to TRBJ1-4; 8 nucleotides align to TRBD1. There are 15 residues in the CDR3. The trim removed 6 bases at V and 7 bases at J, leaving 10 bases unmatched. Germline CDR1 is MNHEY and CDR2 is SVGAGI.

The chain recombines TRBV28 with TRBJ2-7; 10 nucleotides agree with TRBD2. After removal of 5 bases from V and 5 bases from J, the junction contained 9 bases not matched to a gene. The CDR3 has 15 residues. Germline V lookup: CDR1 MDHEN, CDR2 SYDVKM. CDR3 bases: TGTGCCAGCAGTAACACTAGCGGGGTCCACCACGAGCAGTACTTC. Translating it yields CASSNTSGVHHEQYF.

This clone has only a few counts. The V call is TRBV27, the J call TRBJ2-7; TRBD1 matches 7 bases. The CDR3 consists of 13 residues. Trimming took 2 bases from V and 2 from J; bases not matched to a gene: 0. Germline assignment: CDR1 MNHEY and CDR2 SMNVEV (reference sequence). CDR3 sequence reads: CASSLQGAYEQYF. CDR3 DNA: TGTGCCAGCAGTTTACAGGGGGCCTACGAGCAGTACTTC.

The CDR3 region has the DNA TGTGCCAGCAGCTTGGCAGGACAGGGGGCAGGAAACACCATATATTTT. It yields the protein CASSLAGQGAGNTIYF. V is TRBV5-5 and J is TRBJ1-3; 11 bases are shared with TRBD1. The trim removed 0 bases at V and 4 bases at J, leaving 3 bases unmatched. Germline V gene sequence: CDR1 SGHKS, CDR2 YYEKEE (reference sequence). This CDR3 is built from 16 residues.

The J gene is TRBJ2-2, the V gene TRBV19; 7 positions match TRBD1. This CDR3 contains 13 residues. V shed 5 bases and J 7 bases; nucleotides not matched to a gene: 4. CDR1 LNHDA and CDR2 SQIVND come from the germline V gene (reference sequence). CDR3 bases: TGTGCCAGTAGTCAGACAGGGAACGGGGAGCTGTTTTTT. It translates to CASSQTGNGELFF.

This clone was detected only a few times. The CDR3 nucleotides read TGTGCCAGCACCACACGAACAGGGCCGCTCTATGGCTACACCTTC. Residues: CASTTRTGPLYGYTF. This chain joins TRBV7-8 and TRBJ1-2, with a weak D call TRBD1 (6 bases). The V end lost 7 bases, the J end lost 4 bases, and 19 bases lay between the germline ends. This CDR3 has 15 amino acids. Germline CDR1 SGHVS, CDR2 FQNEAQ. Supplemented by reference TRBV7-8 and TRBJ1-2, the full variable domain reads GAGVSQSPRYKVAKRGQDVALRCDPISGHVSLFWYQQALGQGPEFLTYFQNEAQLDKSGLPSDRFFAERPEGSVSTLKIQRTQQEDSAVYLCASTTRTGPLYGYTFGSGTRLTVV.

This rearrangement joins TRBV6-5 to TRBJ1-1; a weak D match, TRBD1 (5 bases). The V gene lost 8 bases and the J gene lost 1 base, with 17 bases spanning the gap. The CDR3 has 15 residues. CDR1 MNHEY and CDR2 SVGAGI come from the germline V gene. CDR3 protein: CASAEDTDENTEAFF. The CDR3 DNA reads TGTGCCAGCGCTGAGGACACCGACGAGAACACTGAAGCTTTCTTT.

The chain couples TRBV4-1 to TRBJ2-2, with a tentative D call TRBD2 (5 bases). The CDR3 sequence is 16 residues long. V lost 6 bases and J 8 bases, leaving 22 bases between the germline ends. Germline V gene lookup returns CDR1 MGHRA and CDR2 YSYEKL. The chain's CDR3 is CASSTRGRSDIGELFF. The CDR3 DNA reads as TGCGCCAGCAGTACGAGAGGGAGATCAGACATTGGGGAGCTGTTTTTT.

The chain recombines TRBV11-1 with TRBJ1-2; TRBD1 aligns across 9 bases. Trimming took 0 bases from V and 4 from J; bases not matched to a gene: 9. From germline, CDR1 is SGHAT and CDR2 FQDESV (reference sequence). The CDR3 spans 17 residues. The CDR3 here is CASSLASGQGIAYGYTF. CDR3 nucleotide sequence: TGTGCCAGCAGCTTAGCATCGGGACAGGGTATTGCCTATGGCTACACCTTC.

Details on this clone: One end of the junction does not line up with germline, which may come from a read error. The rearrangement uses TRBV4-3 and TRBJ2-1; 9 bases fit TRBD1. The CDR3 totals 17 residues. Germline CDR1 reads LGHNA; CDR2 reads YSLEER. The CDR3 DNA reads as TGCGCCAGCAGCCAAGAACCGGGACAGGGTTTTAACAATGGGCAGTTCTTC. Amino acids: CASSQEPGQGFNNGQFF.

This clone was observed once. The rearrangement links TRBV6-5 to TRBJ1-2; D gene unclear. The CDR3 spans 13 residues. Trimming stripped 5 bases from V and 4 bases from J, with 11 bases between. Germline CDR1 MNHEY, CDR2 SVGAGI. The CDR3 spells CASSTDTVYGYTF. In nucleotides, the CDR3 is TGTGCCAGCAGTACAGATACGGTCTATGGCTACACCTTC.

This chain joins TRBV7-3 and TRBJ2-7; maybe TRBD1 (6 bases). The CDR3 spans 14 residues. Germline V CDR1 and CDR2: SGHTA, FQGTGA. Trimming pared 1 base from V and 5 bases from J, leaving 12 bases between. CDR3 in DNA: TGTGCCAGCAGCTTAATTGGCAGGGGTCACGAGCAGTACTTC. It is translated as CASSLIGRGHEQYF.

V is TRBV5-4 and J is TRBJ1-2; weak D call: TRBD1 (5 bases). There are 14 residues in the CDR3. CDR1 SGHNT and CDR2 YYREEE come from the germline V gene (reference sequence). The V end was cut by 0 bases, the J end by 8 bases, with 14 bases between. CDR3 loop: CASSLDEPGQGYTF. CDR3 nucleotide sequence: TGTGCCAGCAGCTTGGATGAGCCAGGGCAAGGCTACACCTTC. Looking up the rest from reference TRBV5-4 and TRBJ1-2 gives the full variable domain: ETGVTQSPTHLIKTRGQQVTLRCSSQSGHNTVSWYQQALGQGPQFIFQYYREEENGRGNFPPRFSGLQFPNYSSELNVNALELDDSALYLCASSLDEPGQGYTFGSGTRLTVV.